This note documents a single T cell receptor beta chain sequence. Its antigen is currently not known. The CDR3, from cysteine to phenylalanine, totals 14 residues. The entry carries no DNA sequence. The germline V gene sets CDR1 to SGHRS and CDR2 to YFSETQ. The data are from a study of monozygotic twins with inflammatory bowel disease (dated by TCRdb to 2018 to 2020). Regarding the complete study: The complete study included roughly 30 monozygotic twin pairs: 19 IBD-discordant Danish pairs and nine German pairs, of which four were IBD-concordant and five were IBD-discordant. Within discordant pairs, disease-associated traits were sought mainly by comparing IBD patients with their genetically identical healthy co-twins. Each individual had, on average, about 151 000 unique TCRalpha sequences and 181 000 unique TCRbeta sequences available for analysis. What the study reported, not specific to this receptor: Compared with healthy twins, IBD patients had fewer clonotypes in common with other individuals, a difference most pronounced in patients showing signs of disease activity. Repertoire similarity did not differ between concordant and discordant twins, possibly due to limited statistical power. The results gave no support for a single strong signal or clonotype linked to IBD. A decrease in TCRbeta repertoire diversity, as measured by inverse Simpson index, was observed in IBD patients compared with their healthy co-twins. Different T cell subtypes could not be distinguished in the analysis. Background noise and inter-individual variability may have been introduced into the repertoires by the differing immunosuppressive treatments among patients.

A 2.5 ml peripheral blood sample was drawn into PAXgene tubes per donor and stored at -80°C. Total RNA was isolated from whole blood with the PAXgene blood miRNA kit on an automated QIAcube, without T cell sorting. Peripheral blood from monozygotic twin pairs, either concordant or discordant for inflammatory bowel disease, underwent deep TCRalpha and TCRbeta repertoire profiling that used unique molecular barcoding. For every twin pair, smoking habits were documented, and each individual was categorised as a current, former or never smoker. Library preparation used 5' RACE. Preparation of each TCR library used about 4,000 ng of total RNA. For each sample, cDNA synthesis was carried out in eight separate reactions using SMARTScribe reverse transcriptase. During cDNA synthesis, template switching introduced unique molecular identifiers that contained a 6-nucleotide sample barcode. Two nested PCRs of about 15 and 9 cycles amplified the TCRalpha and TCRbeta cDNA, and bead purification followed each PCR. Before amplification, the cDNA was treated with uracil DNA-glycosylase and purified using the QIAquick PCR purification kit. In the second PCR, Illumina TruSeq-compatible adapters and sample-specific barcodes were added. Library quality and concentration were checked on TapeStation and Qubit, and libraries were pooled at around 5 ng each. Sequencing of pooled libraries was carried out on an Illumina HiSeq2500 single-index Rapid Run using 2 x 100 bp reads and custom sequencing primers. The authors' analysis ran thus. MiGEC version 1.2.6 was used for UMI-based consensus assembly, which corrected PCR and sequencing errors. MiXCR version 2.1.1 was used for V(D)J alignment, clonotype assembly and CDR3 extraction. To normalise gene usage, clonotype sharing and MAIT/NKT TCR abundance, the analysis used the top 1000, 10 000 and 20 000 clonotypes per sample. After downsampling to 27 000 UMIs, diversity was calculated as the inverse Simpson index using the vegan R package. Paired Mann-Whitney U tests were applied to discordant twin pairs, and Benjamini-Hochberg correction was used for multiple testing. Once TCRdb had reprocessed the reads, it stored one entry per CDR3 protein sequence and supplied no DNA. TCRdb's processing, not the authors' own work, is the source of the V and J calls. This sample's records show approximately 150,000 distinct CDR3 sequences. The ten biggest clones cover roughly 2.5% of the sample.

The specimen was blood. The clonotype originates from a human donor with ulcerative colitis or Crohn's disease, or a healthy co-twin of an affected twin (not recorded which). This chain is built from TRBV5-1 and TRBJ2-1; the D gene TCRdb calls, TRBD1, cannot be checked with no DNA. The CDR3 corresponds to CASSTGQDYNEQFF.